The sequence of this TCR beta chain was determined in a study of monozygotic twins with inflammatory bowel disease (dated by TCRdb to about 2019). For the wider study: In total, about 30 monozygotic twin pairs made up the full study: 19 Danish pairs, all IBD-discordant, plus nine German pairs, of which four were IBD-concordant and five were IBD-discordant. Each individual had, on average, about 151 000 unique TCRalpha sequences and 181 000 unique TCRbeta sequences available for analysis. Disease-associated traits were sought mainly through comparisons between IBD patients and their genetically identical healthy co-twins within discordant pairs.

General findings and caveats noted by the study authors: No single strong signal or clonotype linked to IBD turned up in the results, so the idea that one exists was not supported. Compared with healthy twins, IBD patients shared fewer clonotypes with other individuals, and the difference was most pronounced in patients with signs of disease activity. Because patients received different immunosuppressive treatments, the repertoires may have picked up extra background noise and variability between individuals. A decrease in TCRbeta repertoire diversity, as measured by inverse Simpson index, was observed in IBD patients compared with their healthy co-twins. No difference in repertoire similarity was observed between concordant and discordant twins, possibly owing to limited statistical power. The analysis was unable to tell apart different T cell subtypes.

In the germline V gene, CDR1 corresponds to MNHEY and CDR2 to SVGEGT. Taken from cysteine to phenylalanine, the CDR3 has 14 residues. The nucleotide record is missing. In regard to this clonotype: What antigen it recognizes has not been identified.

From each donor, an approximately 2.5 ml peripheral blood sample was drawn into PAXgene tubes and stored at -80 degrees C. Without T cell sorting, total RNA was isolated from whole blood using the PAXgene blood miRNA kit on an automated QIAcube. Peripheral blood from monozygotic twin pairs concordant or discordant for inflammatory bowel disease was subjected to deep TCRalpha and TCRbeta repertoire profiling with unique molecular barcoding. Smoking habits were recorded for all twin pairs, and each individual was classified as a current, former or never smoker. Library method: 5' RACE. The input for every TCR library was 3,500 to 4,500 ng of total RNA. For each sample, cDNA synthesis with SMARTScribe reverse transcriptase was split into eight separate reactions. During cDNA synthesis, template switching was used to introduce unique molecular identifiers that contained a 6-nucleotide sample barcode. TCRalpha and TCRbeta cDNA was amplified by two nested PCRs of approximately 17 and 9 cycles, with bead purification after each PCR. Before amplification, the cDNA was treated with uracil DNA-glycosylase and purified using the QIAquick PCR purification kit. The second PCR added Illumina TruSeq-compatible adapters along with sample-specific barcodes. Library quality and concentration were checked on TapeStation and Qubit, and libraries were pooled at about 5 ng each. Pooled libraries were sequenced on an Illumina HiSeq2500 single-index Rapid Run with 2 x 100 bp reads and custom sequencing primers. The source study handled its data this way. PCR and sequencing errors were corrected by UMI-based consensus assembly using MiGEC version 1.2.6. MiXCR version 2.1.1 was used for V(D)J alignment, clonotype assembly and CDR3 extraction. To normalise gene usage, clonotype sharing and MAIT/NKT TCR abundance, the analysis used the top 1000, 10 000 and 20 000 clonotypes per sample. After downsampling to 27 000 UMIs, diversity was calculated as the inverse Simpson index using the vegan R package. Statistical testing used paired Mann-Whitney U tests on the discordant twin pairs and applied Benjamini-Hochberg correction for multiple testing. TCRdb reprocessed the reads and assigns one entry to each CDR3 protein sequence, leaving out DNA. These V and J calls are TCRdb output, not the study's own analysis. The sample table holds 140,000 to 150,000 distinct CDR3 sequences. 1.2% of the sample comes from the top ten.

The sequence was obtained from a human donor with ulcerative colitis or Crohn's disease, or a healthy co-twin of an affected twin (not recorded which). The sequenced sample consisted of blood. The rearranged segments are TRBV6-2 or TRBV6-3 and TRBJ2-5; TCRdb proposes TRBD2, but this gene call is untestable without DNA. The CDR3 sequence is CASKKLAGGETQYF.